Shown below are 32 T cell receptor beta chains from a single sample sequenced in a study of OX40 agonist ivuxolimab in advanced cancers. The repertoire was sequenced with immunoSEQ multiplex PCR; TCRdb's copy has only in-frame clones and lacks some. The sample records 41,000 or so clones, about 90% being singletons. The sample was CD4+ or CD8+ T cells sorted from blood, taken in a trial of the OX40 agonist ivuxolimab. The receptors stem from an adult with an advanced solid tumor such as melanoma, head and neck, liver or kidney cancer.

V usage is TRBV6-1 and J usage is TRBJ2-3; TRBD2 might be the D (5 bases). The CDR3 totals 13 residues. Germline-derived CDR1 and CDR2 are MNHNS and SASEGT. V was pared by 8 bases and J by 3 bases, with 12 bases between. CDR3 in DNA: TGTGCCAGCTCCAGCTGGAGGACAGATACGCAGTATTTT. Its translation: CASSSWRTDTQYF.

In nucleotides, the CDR3 is TGTGCCAGCAGTTTACTCATGAACACTGAAGCTTTCTTT. Its protein is CASSLLMNTEAFF. The chain couples TRBV27 to TRBJ1-1; D not certain. With 2 bases removed from V and 0 bases from J, the gap between germline ends came to 4 bases. The CDR3 consists of 13 residues. Germline assignment: CDR1 MNHEY and CDR2 SMNVEV (reference sequence).

This sequence joins TRBV10-2 and TRBJ2-3; TRBD2 might be the D (5 bases). Germline-derived CDR1 and CDR2 are WSHSY and SAAADI. The CDR3 runs 14 residues. The V gene lost 6 bases and the J gene lost 0 bases, with 10 bases spanning the gap. The CDR3 reads CASRRTASTDTQYF. For the CDR3, the DNA is TGCGCCAGCAGGAGGACTGCCAGCACAGATACGCAGTATTTT.

In DNA, the CDR3 is TGTGCCAGCAGCCTCCGAGCAGGGACAGGGCACGAGCAGTACTTC. Translating gives CASSLRAGTGHEQYF. The chain combines TRBV28 with TRBJ2-7; 9 nucleotides agree with TRBD1. CDR1 is MDHEN, CDR2 SYDVKM, per germline. Trimming removed 6 bases from V and 5 bases from J; junction bases left unmatched: 11. The CDR3 covers 15 residues.

J is TRBJ2-5 and V is TRBV28; maybe TRBD2 (6 bases). Trimming removed 2 bases at V and 4 bases at J, with 23 bases between. The germline gives CDR1 MDHEN, CDR2 SYDVKM. This CDR3 region has 18 residues. The CDR3 here is CASSLAKEGIGAGETQYF. For the CDR3, the DNA is TGTGCCAGCAGTTTAGCTAAGGAGGGCATAGGAGCAGGAGAGACCCAGTACTTC.

This clone was detected a few times. V is TRBV27 and J is TRBJ2-1; TRBD2 matches at 10 bases. Germline CDR1 MNHEY, CDR2 SMNVEV (reference sequence). The CDR3 is made up of 18 amino acids. Losses at the gene ends were 3 bases for V and 2 bases for J; bases not matched to a gene: 10. CDR3 region: CASSFWTSGSSPYNEQFF. The CDR3 region has the DNA TGTGCCAGCAGTTTTTGGACTAGCGGCTCTAGTCCCTACAATGAGCAGTTCTTC.

The gene calls are TRBV7-3 and TRBJ2-2; D is possibly TRBD2 (6 bases). Germline lookup yields CDR1 SGHTA and CDR2 FQGTGA. CDR3 length: 15 residues. V lost 5 bases and J 4 bases, leaving 14 bases between the germline ends. The DNA for the CDR3 is TGTGCCAGCAGCCCCCTAGGGCGGGGCACCGGGGAGCTGTTTTTT. Amino acid sequence: CASSPLGRGTGELFF.

J is TRBJ1-3 and V is TRBV7-9; TRBD1 agrees at 7 bases. The CDR3 runs 15 residues. The junction had 11 bases not matched to a gene; V was cut back by 7 bases and J by 5 bases. Germline V gene sequence: CDR1 SEHNR, CDR2 FQNEAQ (reference sequence). CDR3 sequence: CASTPIQGGRNTIYF. CDR3 DNA: TGTGCCAGCACCCCAATCCAGGGGGGGCGAAACACCATATATTTT.

CDR3 sequence: CAWSGDQLEAFF. As DNA, the CDR3 is TGTGCCTGGAGTGGTGATCAGCTTGAAGCTTTCTTT. This rearrangement joins TRBV30 to TRBJ1-1; D not certain. Germline V gene lookup returns CDR1 GTSNPN and CDR2 SVGIG (reference sequence). The V gene lost 1 base and the J gene lost 7 bases, with 10 bases spanning the gap. The CDR3 loop spans 12 amino acids.

V gene TRBV27 combines with J gene TRBJ2-1; D possibly corresponds to TRBD2 (6 bases). This CDR3 region has 15 residues. Deletions cut 5 bases from V and 7 bases from J, with 18 bases between. Germline V lookup: CDR1 MNHEY, CDR2 SMNVEV (reference sequence). In DNA, the CDR3 is TGTGCCAGCAGTCAAAGCGGCGGGGCCGTTAATGAGCAGTTCTTC. Protein sequence: CASSQSGGAVNEQFF.

This sequence joins TRBV21-1 and TRBJ2-7. TRBV21-1 corresponds to a pseudogene. This CDR3 region has 18 residues. CDR3 nucleotide sequence: TGTGCCAGCAGCGCAAGGGGAGTTAGGGACGAGGTAATCCCCGAGCAGTACTTC. It is translated as CASSARGVRDEVIPEQYF.

CDR3 nucleotide sequence: TGCGCCAGCAGTGAAGCACAGGGATATCAGCCCCAGCATTTT. Translation: CASSEAQGYQPQHF. The V and J genes are TRBV10-2 and TRBJ1-5, with D tentatively TRBD1 (6 bases). V dropped 3 bases and J dropped 5 bases, with 11 bases sitting between them. Germline assignment: CDR1 WSHSY and CDR2 SAAADI. The CDR3 covers 14 residues.

The chain combines TRBV30 with TRBJ2-3, with D possibly matching TRBD2 (5 bases). CDR3 size: 13 residues. The V end was cut by 2 bases, the J end by 2 bases, with 8 bases between. CDR1 is GTSNPN and CDR2 is SVGIG in the germline V gene (reference sequence). CDR3 nucleotide sequence: TGTGCCTGGAGTAGCGGAATCACAGATACGCAGTATTTT. Encoded protein: CAWSSGITDTQYF. Based on the CDR3 plus reference TRBV30 and TRBJ2-3, the full variable domain is SQTIHQWPATLVQPVGSPLSLECTVEGTSNPNLYWYRQAAGRGLQLLFYSVGIGQISSEVPQNLSASRPQDRQFILSSKKLLLSDSGFYLCAWSSGITDTQYFGPGTRLTVL.

A single count supports this clone. The rearrangement links TRBV4-2 to TRBJ1-4, with TRBD1 matching over 10 bases. CDR1 is LGHNA and CDR2 is YNFKEQ in the germline V gene. This CDR3 contains 19 residues. The V gene end was trimmed by 0 bases and the J gene end by 0 bases; junction bases not matched to a gene: 7. In DNA, the CDR3 is TGTGCCAGCAGCCAAGAGGTGACAGGGGGCTGGGCAACTAATGAAAAACTGTTTTTT. Its protein product is CASSQEVTGGWATNEKLFF.

The CDR3 DNA follows: TGTGCCCGGCTTGAGAGGGGCTCCTACGAGCAGTACTTC. Its translation is CARLERGSYEQYF. The rearrangement links TRBV30 to TRBJ2-7; D tentatively reads TRBD1 or TRBD2 (5 bases each). The V and J ends lost 8 bases and 0 bases respectively, with 14 bases between them. CDR1 is GTSNPN and CDR2 is SVGIG in the germline V gene (reference sequence). This CDR3 contains 13 residues. Using reference TRBV30 and TRBJ2-7 for the parts outside the CDR3, the full variable domain is SQTIHQWPATLVQPVGSPLSLECTVEGTSNPNLYWYRQAAGRGLQLLFYSVGIGQISSEVPQNLSASRPQDRQFILSSKKLLLSDSGFYLCARLERGSYEQYFGPGTRLTVT.

The chain carries TRBV10-1 and TRBJ2-1, with 15 bases lining up with TRBD2. Germline CDR1 and CDR2: WNHNN and SYGVQD (reference sequence). The CDR3 loop spans 14 amino acids. The V gene end was trimmed by 8 bases and the J gene end by 9 bases; junction bases not matched to a gene: 5. This CDR3 reads CASQPGLAGGEQFF. The CDR3 DNA reads TGCGCCAGCCAACCGGGACTAGCGGGAGGTGAGCAGTTCTTC.

This chain joins TRBV25-1 and TRBJ1-4; D perhaps matches TRBD1 (6 bases). V was trimmed by 6 bases and J by 7 bases, leaving 12 bases between them. This CDR3 is 13 amino acids long. From germline, CDR1 is MGHDK and CDR2 SYGVNS. The chain's CDR3 is CASSPLGGEKLFF. CDR3 sequence (DNA): TGTGCCAGCAGCCCTCTAGGGGGTGAAAAACTGTTTTTT.

The chain combines TRBV6-5 with TRBJ2-3, with no clear D. The length of the CDR3 is 12 residues. Germline CDR1 MNHEY, CDR2 SVGAGI. Trimming pared 5 bases from V and 2 bases from J, leaving 5 bases between. The DNA of the CDR3 is TGTGCCAGCAGTCGAACCACAGATACGCAGTATTTT. Its protein is CASSRTTDTQYF.

The V call is TRBV7-8, the J call TRBJ2-5; TRBD2 agrees at 7 bases. The germline V gene encodes CDR1 SGHVS and CDR2 FQNEAQ. Unmatched junction bases numbered 9, after V lost 1 base and J lost 7 bases. CDR3 length: 15 residues. The CDR3 region is CASSLEGLAVGTQYF. CDR3 coding DNA: TGTGCCAGCAGCTTAGAGGGTCTAGCGGTTGGGACCCAGTACTTC.

This chain joins TRBV4-1 and TRBJ2-7; D is unclear. Germline V gives CDR1 MGHRA, CDR2 YSYEKL. The CDR3 sequence is 12 residues long. V dropped 0 bases and J dropped 13 bases, with 13 bases sitting between them. In DNA form, the CDR3 reads TGCGCCAGCAGCCAAGAGACCGGGCCCCGATACTTC. Amino acid sequence: CASSQETGPRYF.

The chain is built from TRBV9 and TRBJ2-5, with D perhaps given as TRBD1 or TRBD2 (5 bases each). V shed 3 bases and J shed 0 bases, with 15 bases lying between them. Germline CDR1 reads SGDLS; CDR2 reads YYNGEE. This CDR3 is built from 16 residues. The CDR3 region has the DNA TGTGCCAGCAGCGCCCGGGACCAGACGTACCAAGAGACCCAGTACTTC. Protein: CASSARDQTYQETQYF.

The chain carries TRBV30 and TRBJ1-5; D unresolved. V dropped 5 bases and J dropped 3 bases, with 11 bases sitting between them. Germline V gene lookup returns CDR1 GTSNPN and CDR2 SVGIG (reference sequence). The CDR3 contains 13 residues. CDR3: CAWSRDYNQPQHF. The DNA of the CDR3 is TGTGCCTGGTCCCGGGATTACAATCAGCCCCAGCATTTT.

The chain combines TRBV7-2 with TRBJ2-1; a possible D gene is TRBD2 (5 bases). The ends were cut back, 3 bases at V and 0 bases at J, with 9 bases in the middle. This CDR3 is built from 15 residues. Germline V gives CDR1 SGHTA, CDR2 FQGNSA. The CDR3 region is CASSFKRPSYNEQFF. The CDR3 DNA reads TGTGCCAGCAGCTTTAAGCGGCCCTCCTACAATGAGCAGTTCTTC.

This clone was observed once. The chain joins TRBV6-5 to TRBJ2-7; 9 nucleotides line up with TRBD2. V shed 8 bases, J shed 2 bases, and the junction held 4 bases outside the gene matches. This CDR3 region has 13 residues. CDR1 MNHEY and CDR2 SVGAGI come from the germline V gene. CDR3 in DNA: TGTGCCAGCGGGCTAGCGGGAACCTACGAGCAGTACTTC. It encodes CASGLAGTYEQYF.

The V and J genes are TRBV19 and TRBJ1-6; 10 bases are shared with TRBD1. Losses at the gene ends were 5 bases for V and 10 bases for J; bases not matched to a gene: 2. The CDR3 contains 13 residues. Germline V lookup: CDR1 LNHDA, CDR2 SQIVND (reference sequence). The DNA of the CDR3 is TGTGCCAGTAGTGGGACAGGGGAATCACCCCTCCACTTT. This translates into CASSGTGESPLHF.

This clone was observed a handful of times. The CDR3 loop reads CASSFHHTGELFF. CDR3 DNA: TGTGCCAGCAGCTTTCATCACACCGGGGAGCTGTTTTTT. The gene calls are TRBV7-6 and TRBJ2-2; D not certain. The CDR3 has 13 residues. Looked up from germline, CDR1 is SGHVS and CDR2 is FNYEAQ. V was shortened by 3 bases and J by 3 bases, with 5 bases between the two germline ends.

The chain is built from TRBV5-4 and TRBJ1-2, with D perhaps matching TRBD1 (6 bases). Per the germline V gene, CDR1 is SGHNT and CDR2 is YYREEE (reference sequence). Trimming cost V 0 bases and J 4 bases, with 13 bases left between them. The CDR3 loop spans 15 amino acids. The CDR3 sequence: CASSLDRGGGYGYTF. The DNA for the CDR3 is TGTGCCAGCAGCTTGGACCGGGGAGGGGGCTATGGCTACACCTTC. Together with reference TRBV5-4 and TRBJ1-2, the CDR3 gives the full variable domain: ETGVTQSPTHLIKTRGQQVTLRCSSQSGHNTVSWYQQALGQGPQFIFQYYREEENGRGNFPPRFSGLQFPNYSSELNVNALELDDSALYLCASSLDRGGGYGYTFGSGTRLTVV.

A note on this clone: A junction end diverges from the germline sequence, so it may reflect a read error. CDR3 region: CASSLWGEETQYF. DNA of the CDR3: TGTGCTAGCAGCTTATGGGGGGAAGAGACCCAGTACTTC. The genes are TRBV7-7 and TRBJ2-5; maybe TRBD2 (6 bases). This CDR3 region has 13 residues. Germline CDR1 SSHAT, CDR2 FNYEAQ (reference sequence).

The chain couples TRBV5-6 to TRBJ1-1; no clear D. This CDR3 is 14 amino acids long. Germline CDR1 and CDR2: SGHDT and YYEEEE. V was shortened by 5 bases and J by 1 base, with 12 bases between the two germline ends. The CDR3 here is CASSPDGWNTEAFF. The CDR3 coding sequence is TGTGCCAGCAGTCCGGACGGTTGGAACACTGAAGCTTTCTTT.

The V gene is TRBV29-1, the J gene TRBJ1-1, with TRBD1 as a possible D gene (5 bases). CDR3 size: 13 residues. Trimming took 7 bases from V and 1 from J, leaving 13 bases between them. Germline V lookup: CDR1 SQVTM, CDR2 ANQGSEA. CDR3 nucleotide sequence: TGCAGCGCTACCGGGACGGGGAACACTGAAGCTTTCTTT. Its translation: CSATGTGNTEAFF.

A single count supports this clone. The genes are TRBV9 and TRBJ2-7; D is undetermined. The CDR3 length is 13 residues. The ends were cut back, 0 bases at V and 6 bases at J, with 10 bases in the middle. Germline V gene lookup returns CDR1 SGDLS and CDR2 YYNGEE. The CDR3 DNA sequence: TGTGCCAGCAGCGTAGAGGCGGCTACCGAGCAGTACTTC. Residues: CASSVEAATEQYF.

The rearrangement joins TRBV19 to TRBJ2-4; TRBD1 matches at 8 bases. Germline CDR1 reads LNHDA; CDR2 reads SQIVND (reference sequence). The length of the CDR3 is 16 residues. V lost 8 bases and J lost 0; bases outside the gene matches: 9. CDR3 region: CASDPGQGLAKNIQYF. Written as DNA, the CDR3 is TGTGCCAGTGACCCTGGACAGGGACTAGCCAAAAACATTCAGTACTTC.